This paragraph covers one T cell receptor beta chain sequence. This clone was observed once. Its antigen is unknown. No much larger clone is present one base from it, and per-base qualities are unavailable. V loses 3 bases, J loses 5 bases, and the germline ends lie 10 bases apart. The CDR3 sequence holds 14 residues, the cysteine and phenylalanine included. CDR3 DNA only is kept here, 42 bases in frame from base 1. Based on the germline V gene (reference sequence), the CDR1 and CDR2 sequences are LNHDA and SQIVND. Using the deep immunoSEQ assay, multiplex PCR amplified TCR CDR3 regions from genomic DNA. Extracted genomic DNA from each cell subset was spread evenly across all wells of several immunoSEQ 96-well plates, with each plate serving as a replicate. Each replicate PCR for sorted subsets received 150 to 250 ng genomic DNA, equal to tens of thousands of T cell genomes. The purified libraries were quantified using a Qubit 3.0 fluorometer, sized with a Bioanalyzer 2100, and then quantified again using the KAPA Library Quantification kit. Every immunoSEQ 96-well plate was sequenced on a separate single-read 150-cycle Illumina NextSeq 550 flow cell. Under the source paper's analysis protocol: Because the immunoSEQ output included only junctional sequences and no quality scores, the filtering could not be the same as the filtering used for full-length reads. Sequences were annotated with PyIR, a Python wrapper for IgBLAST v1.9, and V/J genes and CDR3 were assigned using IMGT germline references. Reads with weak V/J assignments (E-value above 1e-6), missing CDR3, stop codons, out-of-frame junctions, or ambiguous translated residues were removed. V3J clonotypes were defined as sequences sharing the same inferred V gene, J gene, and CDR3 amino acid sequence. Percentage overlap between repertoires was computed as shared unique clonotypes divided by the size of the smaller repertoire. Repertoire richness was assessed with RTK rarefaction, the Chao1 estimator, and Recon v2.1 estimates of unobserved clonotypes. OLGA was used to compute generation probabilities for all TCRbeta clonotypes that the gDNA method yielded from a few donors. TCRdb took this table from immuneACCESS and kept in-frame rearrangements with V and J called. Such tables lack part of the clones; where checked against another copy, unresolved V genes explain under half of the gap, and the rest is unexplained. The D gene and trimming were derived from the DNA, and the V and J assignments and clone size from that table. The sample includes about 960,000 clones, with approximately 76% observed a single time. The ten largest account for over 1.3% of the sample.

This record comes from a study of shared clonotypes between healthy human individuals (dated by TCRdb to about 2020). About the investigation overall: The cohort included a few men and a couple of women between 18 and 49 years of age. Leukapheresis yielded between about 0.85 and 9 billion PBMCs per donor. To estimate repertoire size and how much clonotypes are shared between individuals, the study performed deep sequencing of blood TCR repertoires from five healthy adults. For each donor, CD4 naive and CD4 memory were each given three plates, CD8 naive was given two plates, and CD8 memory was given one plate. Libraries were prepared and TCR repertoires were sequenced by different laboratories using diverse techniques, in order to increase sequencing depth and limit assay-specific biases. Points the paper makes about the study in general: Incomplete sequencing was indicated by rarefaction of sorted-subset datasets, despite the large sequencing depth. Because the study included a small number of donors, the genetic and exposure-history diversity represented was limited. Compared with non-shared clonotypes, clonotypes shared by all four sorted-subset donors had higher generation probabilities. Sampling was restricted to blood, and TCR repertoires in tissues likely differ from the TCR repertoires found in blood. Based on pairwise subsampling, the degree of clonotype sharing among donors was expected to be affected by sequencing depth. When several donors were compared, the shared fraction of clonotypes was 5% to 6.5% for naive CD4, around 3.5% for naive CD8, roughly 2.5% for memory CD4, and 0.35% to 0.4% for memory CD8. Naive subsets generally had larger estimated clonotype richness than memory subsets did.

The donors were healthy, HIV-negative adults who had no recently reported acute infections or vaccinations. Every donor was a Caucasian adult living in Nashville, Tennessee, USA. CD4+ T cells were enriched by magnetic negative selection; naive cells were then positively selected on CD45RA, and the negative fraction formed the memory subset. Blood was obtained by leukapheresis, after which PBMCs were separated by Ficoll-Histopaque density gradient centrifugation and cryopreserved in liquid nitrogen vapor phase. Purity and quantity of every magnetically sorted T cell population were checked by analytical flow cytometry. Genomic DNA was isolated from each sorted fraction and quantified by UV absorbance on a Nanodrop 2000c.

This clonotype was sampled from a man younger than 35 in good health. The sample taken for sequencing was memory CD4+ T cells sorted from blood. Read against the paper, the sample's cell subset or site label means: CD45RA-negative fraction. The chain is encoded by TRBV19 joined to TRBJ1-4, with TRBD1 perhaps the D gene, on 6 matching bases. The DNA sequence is TGTGCCAGTAGTATTGCAGGGGCCAATGAAAAACTGTTTTTT. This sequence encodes CASSIAGANEKLFF.